Listed below are T cell receptor beta chains from one sample, sequenced in a study of T cell responses to AZD1222 COVID-19 vaccine. Here immunoSEQ multiplex PCR was the method, and the copy in TCRdb shows in-frame clones only, minus some. The sample includes about 110,000 clones, around 88% of them seen just once. Specimen: peripheral blood, collected 28 days after the second AZD1222 dose. The receptors derive from an adult who received the AZD1222 COVID-19 vaccine. Each CDR3 is given with its conserved first and last residue. A D gene is named only where the DNA matches it firmly. Clone size appears in some rows only: once, few, many, or a class for an expanded clone.

>TRBD2|TRBJ2-1|-|TRBV5-1
TGCGCCAGCAGCGTCCAACTAGCGGGGGGTTACAATGAGCAGTTCTTC
CASSVQLAGGYNEQFF
>-|TRBJ1-2|-|TRBV12-3/TRBV12-4
TGTGCCAGCACCCAATTCGGTGGTGGCTACACCTTC
CASTQFGGGYTF
>-|TRBJ1-2|-|TRBV7-2
TGTGCCAGCAGCTTAGGCCCCTATGACCGGAACACCTTC
CASSLGPYDRNTF
>TRBD2|TRBJ2-3|-|TRBV14
TGTGCCAGCAGCCAAGTAGCTGGTGGCGGGGGGCGGAGAGATACGCAGTATTTT
CASSQVAGGGGRRDTQYF
>TRBD1|TRBJ2-1|-|TRBV13
TGTGCCAGCAGCTCCCAAGGGGGCCCCCCGATGGGTGAGCAGTTCTTC
CASSSQGGPPMGEQFF
>-|TRBJ1-5|-|TRBV19
TGTGCCAGTAGTATAGTAGTTAGCAATCAGCCCCAGCATTTT
CASSIVVSNQPQHF
>TRBD1|TRBJ2-7|-|TRBV7-2
TGTGCCAGCAGCTCACCGGGACAGGGCGCCTACGAGCAGTACTTC
CASSSPGQGAYEQYF
>-|TRBJ1-3|once|TRBV9
TGTGCCAGCAGCGTAGCTCCAGACTCTGGAAACACCATATATTTT
CASSVAPDSGNTIYF
>-|TRBJ1-4|-|TRBV12-3/TRBV12-4
TGTGCCAGCAGTTTCGGGGATCGAGAAAAACTGTTTTTT
CASSFGDREKLFF
>TRBD1|TRBJ2-5|few|TRBV3-1/TRBV3-2
TGTGCCAGCAGCCGGGGACAGAAAGAGACCCAGTACTTC
CASSRGQKETQYF
>TRBD1|TRBJ1-2|-|TRBV4-3
TGCGCCAGCAGCCAAGATCGGGGGACAGGGACTGTAGTCGGGTATGGCTACACCTTC
CASSQDRGTGTVVGYGYTF
>-|TRBJ1-2|-|TRBV6-5
TGTGCCAGCAGTTACGGGGACAAAAAGTACTATGGCTACACCTTC
CASSYGDKKYYGYTF
>-|TRBJ1-2|-|TRBV15
TGTGCCACCAGCAGAGAATCCGGTGGCTACACCTTC
CATSRESGGYTF
>-|TRBJ1-5|-|TRBV5-1
TGCGCCAGCAGCTTGGGGGCAGGGAGTCAGCCCCAGCATTTT
CASSLGAGSQPQHF
>-|TRBJ2-3|-|TRBV29-1
TGCAGCGTTGAAGGACTTCCTCAGAGACCAACTAGCACAGATACGCAGTATTTT
CSVEGLPQRPTSTDTQYF
>-|TRBJ2-5|-|TRBV19
TGTGCCAGTACCCTCACCACCGGGACATCGGAGACCCAGTACTTC
CASTLTTGTSETQYF
>TRBD2|TRBJ2-1|-|TRBV2
TGTGCCAGCAGGGACGCTAGCGGGGGCGTATACAATGAGCAGTTCTTC
CASRDASGGVYNEQFF
>-|TRBJ2-1|once|TRBV18
TGTGCCAGCTCACCGGCGGTTAATGGAGAGCAGTTCTTC
CASSPAVNGEQFF
>TRBD1|TRBJ1-5|few|TRBV28
TGTGCCAGCAGTTTAGATAGGGGGCGCGTTCGTCAGCCCCAGCATTTT
CASSLDRGRVRQPQHF
>TRBD1|TRBJ2-5|-|TRBV5-6
TGTGCCAGCAGCTTGGACAGGGGCTGGGAAGAGACCCAGTACTTC
CASSLDRGWEETQYF
>-|TRBJ1-3|few|TRBV19
TGTGCCAGTAGTAAATCCGGGACGGGAAACACCATATATTTT
CASSKSGTGNTIYF
>TRBD1|TRBJ1-5|-|TRBV15
TGTGCCACCAGCAGAGGACAGGGACCCAATCAGCCCCAGCATTTT
CATSRGQGPNQPQHF
>-|TRBJ2-2|-|TRBV6-9
TGTGCCAGCAGTTATCTTGAAGCGAACACCGGGGAGCTGTTTTTT
CASSYLEANTGELFF
>-|TRBJ1-5|-|TRBV11-2
TGTGCCAGCAGCTTAGGTGGGAAGCCTAACGGCAATCAGCCCCAGCATTTT
CASSLGGKPNGNQPQHF
>TRBD1|TRBJ2-2|once|TRBV7-2
TGTGCCAGCAGGCCCCGTGGGGCAGGGGGCAACACCGGGGAGCTGTTTTTT
CASRPRGAGGNTGELFF
>TRBD1|TRBJ1-2|-|TRBV18
TGTGCCAGCTCACCGATGGGACAGGCCCTAGCTAACTATGGCTACACCTTC
CASSPMGQALANYGYTF
>TRBD2|TRBJ2-1|-|TRBV7-2
TGTGCCAGCAGCTCGGGACTAGCGGGGGGCCTAAGTGAGCAGTTCTTC
CASSSGLAGGLSEQFF
>TRBD1|TRBJ2-7|many|TRBV28
TGTGCCAGCAGTTATAACAGGGGCGAGCAGTACTTC
CASSYNRGEQYF
>TRBD1|TRBJ2-1|few|TRBV18
TGTGCCAGCTCACCCCCCTCGACAGGGGGGAATGAGCAGTTCTTC
CASSPPSTGGNEQFF
>TRBD1|TRBJ2-7|-|TRBV6-5
TGTGCCAGCAATCGGGACAGGGTCACCTACGAGCAGTACTTC
CASNRDRVTYEQYF
>-|TRBJ1-5|-|TRBV5-1
TGCGCCAGCAGCTTGTGGGGGGGGCACCAGCCCCAGCATTTT
CASSLWGGHQPQHF